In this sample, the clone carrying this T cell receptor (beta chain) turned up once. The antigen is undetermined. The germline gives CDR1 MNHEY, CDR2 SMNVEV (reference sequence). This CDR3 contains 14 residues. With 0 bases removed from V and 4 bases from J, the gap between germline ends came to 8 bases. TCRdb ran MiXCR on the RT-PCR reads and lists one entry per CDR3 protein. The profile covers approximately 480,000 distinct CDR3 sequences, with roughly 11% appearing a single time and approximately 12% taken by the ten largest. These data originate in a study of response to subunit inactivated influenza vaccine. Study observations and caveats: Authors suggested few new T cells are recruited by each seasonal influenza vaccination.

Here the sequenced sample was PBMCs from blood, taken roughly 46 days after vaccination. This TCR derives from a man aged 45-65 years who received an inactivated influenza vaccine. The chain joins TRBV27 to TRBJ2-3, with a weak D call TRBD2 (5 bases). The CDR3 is CASSLSRRADTQYF. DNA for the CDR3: TGTGCCAGCAGTTTATCGAGGCGGGCAGATACGCAGTATTTT.